The clone carrying this T cell receptor (beta chain) appeared a single time. Looked up from germline, CDR1 is MNHEY and CDR2 is SVGAGI. Trimming at V came to 5 bases and at J to 1 base, leaving 1 base not matched to a gene. The CDR3 is 14 residues long. The sample originates from a study of blood T cell repertoires in COVID-19. Assay used: immunoSEQ multiplex PCR; TCRdb lists only in-frame clones, some missing. This sample has roughly 110,000 clones, with 71% found just once. The sequence was collected from a human donor with acute or convalescent COVID-19. The donor label of this sample is uncertain. This sequence joins TRBV6-5 and TRBJ2-3; 9 positions agree with TRBD2. Sequenced material: peripheral blood. CDR3 sequence (DNA): TGTGCCAGCAGTCGACTAGCGGGCACAGATACGCAGTATTTT. Translation gives CASSRLAGTDTQYF.